This T cell receptor (beta chain) comes out of a study of T-cell reconstitution after alpha-beta-depleted transplantation in children. This clonotype was recorded a few times. Its specificity is not known. The CDR3 totals 14 residues. In germline, CDR1 is SGHDT, CDR2 YYEEEE. J gave up 7 bases and V 3 bases, and 8 bases lay outside the gene matches. Preparation of the TCRbeta library was carried out with unique molecular identifiers. TCRdb reprocessed the PCR reads via MiXCR and lists one record per CDR3 protein. The sample holds about 500,000 distinct CDR3 sequences, roughly an eighth seen once. Study-wide results and caveats: Expanded graft clones, several hundred of them, were reportedly the source of alpha-beta T cells about two months after transplant. Recipient T cells and thymic progenitors that survived gave rise to the high TCRbeta diversity observed at day 60 in some patients. When one year had passed after transplant, most T-cell counts and diversity came from newly produced T cells.

This receptor was identified in a female patient aged 2 to 10 who had a stem cell transplant for aplastic anemia, so the T cells may come from the graft donor. The chain has TRBV5-6 and TRBJ2-7; 9 bases match TRBD2. Specimen: PBMCs, mostly from graft donor cells, collected 180 days after TCRalphabeta/CD19-depleted stem cell transplant. The CDR3 DNA sequence: TGTGCCAGCAGCTCCCTAGCGGGGCCTCGGGAGCAGTACGTC. This codes for CASSSLAGPREQYV.